A single T cell receptor beta chain is shown here with its context. Its antigen is not known. The record originates from a study of shared clonotypes between healthy human individuals. All donors were healthy HIV-negative adults lacking recent acute infections or vaccinations. It was into CD45RA+ naive and CD45RA-negative memory subsets that the CD4+ cells were split. Overall study findings and caveats: The study found about 5% of naive CD4 clonotypes shared across a few donors. Non-shared clonotypes were found to have lower generation probabilities than the clonotypes that were shared by all four of the sorted-subset donors.

The germline V gene has CDR1 KGHSH and CDR2 LQKENI. The V segment lost 4 bases and the J segment 4 bases; nucleotides outside the gene matches: 6. CDR3 size: 15 residues. This table comes from immunoSEQ multiplex PCR, and its TCRdb copy is limited to in-frame clones, with some not included. The sample consists of under 1,900,000 clones, approximately 98.5% of them appearing once. The TCR originated in a man aged 25-45 years in good health. The source material was naive CD4+ T cells sorted from blood. This sample's subset: CD45RA+ positively selected. The gene calls are TRBV18 and TRBJ2-3, with 9 positions matching TRBD2. The CDR3 bases are TGTGCCAGCTCACTCTATAGCGGGAGCGCAGATACGCAGTATTTT. Protein product: CASSLYSGSADTQYF.